This paragraph covers one T cell receptor beta chain sequence. Its specificity is not known. This sample stems from a study of T cell responses to AZD1222 COVID-19 vaccine. Clones were read by immunoSEQ multiplex PCR, and TCRdb kept only the in-frame ones, dropping some. The sample yields about 84,000 clones, approximately 85% seen once. Whole-study results and caveats: Females made up more of the donors, who were largely white British, and clonal diversity may have come out too low.

V was shortened by 2 bases and J by 6 bases, with 10 bases between the two germline ends. The CDR3 runs to 13 residues. Germline V lookup: CDR1 SNHLY, CDR2 FYNNEI. This chain connects TRBV2 to TRBJ1-1; D not certain. The starting material was peripheral blood, obtained 28 days after the second AZD1222 dose. This sequence originates from an adult who received the AZD1222 COVID-19 vaccine. In nucleotides, the CDR3 is TGTGCCAGCAGTGAAAATATTAACGCTGAAGCTTTCTTT. This translates into CASSENINAEAFF.